This T cell receptor beta chain was sequenced during a study of PD-1 blockade in classical Hodgkin lymphoma. Using immunoSEQ multiplex PCR, the repertoire was profiled, and TCRdb retains in-frame clones only, with some absent. The sample holds roughly 90,000 clones, roughly 76% seen once. In regard to this clone: As yet, its antigen is unknown.

Study-level findings and limits: Newly diagnosed patients reportedly trailed healthy donors in baseline TCR diversity.

The patients all showed relapse after autologous stem cell transplantation, while their brentuximab vedotin exposure varied. Germline V lookup: CDR1 LNHDA, CDR2 SQIVND (reference sequence). This CDR3 has 15 residues. Trimming at V came to 3 bases and at J to 1 base, leaving 4 bases not matched to a gene. Material: peripheral blood mononuclear cells (PBMCs), obtained before the second cycle of nivolumab. This sequence originates from a human donor with classical Hodgkin lymphoma. V and J are TRBV19 and TRBJ2-7, with TRBD2 identical over 9 bases. The CDR3 sequence is CASSIGGRGSYEQYF. CDR3 nucleotide sequence: TGTGCCAGTAGTATTGGCGGGAGGGGATCCTACGAGCAGTACTTC.